This T cell receptor beta chain emerged from a study of blood T cell repertoires in COVID-19. In the authors' workflow: Reference gene primers were amplified, and this amplification served to estimate nucleated cell counts. The assay was immunoSEQ multiplex PCR, and TCRdb's table has in-frame clones only and misses some. That table supplies the V and J calls and clone size; D and trimming were determined from the DNA. This sample yields under 150,000 clones, of which nearly 85% are seen a single time; roughly 3.9% belongs to the top ten. Recruitment covered about 26 US areas and drew participants whose ages spanned about 18 to 100 years. Cohort placement rested on clinical history that participants reported themselves. This clone was detected only a few times. Germline assignment: CDR1 SGHRS and CDR2 YFSETQ. Between the trimmed V and J ends, which lost 0 bases and 7 bases, there was a span of 8 bases. CDR3 size: 13 residues.

The clonotype was recovered from a man in his fifties in a cohort exposed to, infected with or recovered from COVID-19 (not recorded which). Sequenced input: PBMCs or T cells enriched from blood (not recorded which). The chain joins TRBV5-1 to TRBJ2-1, with D possibly TRBD1 on 5 matching bases. For the CDR3, the DNA is TGCGCCAGCAGCTTGGCCCGGACAAATGAGCAGTTCTTC. As protein: CASSLARTNEQFF.